This is a list of T cell receptor beta chains from one sample in a study of T cells in Graves' hyperthyroidism and ophthalmopathy. TCRdb re-called the multiplex PCR reads through MiXCR, storing one row per CDR3 protein. The sample yields about half a million distinct CDR3 sequences, 15% to 20% seen once. Input material: blood. These receptors all stem from a man in his forties or fifties with Graves' ophthalmopathy. CDR3s include the opening cysteine and the closing phenylalanine or tryptophan. The order of the fields is J gene, D gene, V gene, clone size, CDR3 DNA, CDR3 protein. The D gene is left open where the match is weak. The size field is filled for only some rows; it gives once, few, many or a size class.

j_gene: TRBJ1-2
d_gene: .
v_gene: TRBV6-1
abundance: few
CDR3nt: TGTGCCAGCAGCCCGACTAACCGACCGGGCTATGGCTACACCTTC
CDR3aa: CASSPTNRPGYGYTF

j_gene: TRBJ2-7
d_gene: .
v_gene: TRBV6-1
abundance: few
CDR3nt: TGTGCCAGCAGTGAATGGGGGGGGCCCAACTCCTACGAGCAGTACTTC
CDR3aa: CASSEWGGPNSYEQYF

j_gene: TRBJ2-3
d_gene: TRBD1
v_gene: TRBV19
abundance: .
CDR3nt: TGTGCCAGCCGGGACAGGGGGTTCACTAGCACAGATACGCAGTATTTT
CDR3aa: CASRDRGFTSTDTQYF

j_gene: TRBJ2-1
d_gene: .
v_gene: TRBV20-1
abundance: .
CDR3nt: TGCAGTGCTTCTCCTCAGAGGGGGGCCTCGAATGAGCAGTTCTTC
CDR3aa: CSASPQRGASNEQFF

j_gene: TRBJ2-6
d_gene: .
v_gene: TRBV30
abundance: once
CDR3nt: TGTGCCTGGAGATCAGGGAGCTCTGGGGCCAACGTCCTGACTTTC
CDR3aa: CAWRSGSSGANVLTF

j_gene: TRBJ1-2
d_gene: .
v_gene: TRBV19
abundance: .
CDR3nt: TGTGCCAGTAGCAAAAATTTGGACACTCTCTACTATGGCTACACCTTC
CDR3aa: CASSKNLDTLYYGYTF

j_gene: TRBJ2-1
d_gene: TRBD1
v_gene: TRBV7-2
abundance: many
CDR3nt: TGTGCCAGCAGCCACCTGGGTGGGGGACAGGCGGGTGATGAGCAGTTCTTC
CDR3aa: CASSHLGGGQAGDEQFF

j_gene: TRBJ1-1
d_gene: .
v_gene: TRBV20-1
abundance: many
CDR3nt: TGCAGTGCTAGAGCCCTCCCCGGGTTGGGTGAAGCTTTCTTT
CDR3aa: CSARALPGLGEAFF

j_gene: TRBJ2-7
d_gene: .
v_gene: TRBV5-4
abundance: .
CDR3nt: TGTACCAGCAGCTTGCCGACAGCGAATACCGTCTACGAGCAGTACTTC
CDR3aa: CTSSLPTANTVYEQYF

j_gene: TRBJ1-1
d_gene: TRBD1
v_gene: TRBV12-3/TRBV12-4
abundance: .
CDR3nt: TGTGCCAGCAGTGCCCGTACAGGGGTAGCTTTCTTT
CDR3aa: CASSARTGVAFF

j_gene: TRBJ2-1
d_gene: TRBD1
v_gene: TRBV11-2
abundance: few
CDR3nt: TGTGCCAGCAGTAGGGACAGGGGTCGACGAAATGAGCAGTTCTTC
CDR3aa: CASSRDRGRRNEQFF

j_gene: TRBJ2-1
d_gene: TRBD2
v_gene: TRBV7-3
abundance: .
CDR3nt: TGTGCCAGCAGCTTAATAAAGCGGGGGGAATACAATGAGCAGTTCTTC
CDR3aa: CASSLIKRGEYNEQFF

j_gene: TRBJ2-7
d_gene: .
v_gene: TRBV15
abundance: .
CDR3nt: TGTGCCACCAGCAGAGCTTCCTACGAGCAGTACTTC
CDR3aa: CATSRASYEQYF

j_gene: TRBJ2-5
d_gene: .
v_gene: TRBV20-1
abundance: few
CDR3nt: TGCAGTGCTAGAGATGGGGCGGGACAAGAGACCCAGTACTTC
CDR3aa: CSARDGAGQETQYF

j_gene: TRBJ2-7
d_gene: .
v_gene: TRBV7-9
abundance: many
CDR3nt: TGTGCCAGCAGCTCGGATACGTCCTACGAGCAGTACTTC
CDR3aa: CASSSDTSYEQYF

j_gene: TRBJ2-7
d_gene: TRBD1
v_gene: TRBV28
abundance: .
CDR3nt: TGTGCCGGCAGTTTAGCCGGGACAGAGTACGAGCAGTACTTC
CDR3aa: CAGSLAGTEYEQYF

j_gene: TRBJ1-2
d_gene: TRBD1
v_gene: TRBV5-1
abundance: .
CDR3nt: TGCGCCAGCAGCTTGGCGGACAGGGGAGGGGATGGCTACACCTTC
CDR3aa: CASSLADRGGDGYTF

j_gene: TRBJ1-2
d_gene: TRBD1
v_gene: TRBV28
abundance: few
CDR3nt: TGTGCCAGCAGGAGCGGGACAGGGTTTGGCTACACCTTC
CDR3aa: CASRSGTGFGYTF